Listed here are 16 T cell receptor beta chains from one sample, sequenced in a study of blood T cell repertoires in COVID-19. The protocol was immunoSEQ multiplex PCR, while the TCRdb copy is restricted to in-frame clones and leaves out a portion. The sample shows 120,000 or so clones, approximately 87% of them seen only once. Material for sequencing was peripheral blood. The receptor source for this set is a woman aged 70-85 years with acute or convalescent COVID-19.

The chain couples TRBV28 to TRBJ2-7, with 12 bases that match TRBD2. Germline V gives CDR1 MDHEN, CDR2 SYDVKM. The CDR3 has 14 amino acids. The J segment lost 2 bases and the V segment lost 7 bases, leaving 3 bases of the junction unmatched. CDR3 nucleotide sequence: TGTGCCAGCACGACTAGCGGGGGACCCTACGAGCAGTACTTC. Amino acids: CASTTSGGPYEQYF.

This chain links TRBV9 with TRBJ2-7; TRBD1 matches 7 bases. This CDR3 contains 16 residues. Germline values: CDR1 SGDLS, CDR2 YYNGEE. Trimming removed 4 bases from V and 5 bases from J; junction bases left unmatched: 15. CDR3 nucleotides: TGTGCCAGCAGCCCACGTCCGCCCGGACAGGATCACGAGCAGTACTTC. Its protein is CASSPRPPGQDHEQYF.

J is TRBJ1-6 and V is TRBV27; 7 nucleotides align to TRBD1. Germline V lookup: CDR1 MNHEY, CDR2 SMNVEV (reference sequence). V dropped 5 bases and J dropped 8; count of bases not matched to a gene: 12. This CDR3 is 16 amino acids long. DNA of the CDR3: TGTGCCAGCAGTCCCCGACAGGGTAGAAGAGATTCACCCCTCCACTTT. Translating it yields CASSPRQGRRDSPLHF.

The chain links TRBV6-5 to TRBJ2-2; maybe TRBD2 (6 bases). The CDR3 covers 16 residues. Germline-derived CDR1 and CDR2 are MNHEY and SVGAGI. The V gene lost 0 bases and the J gene lost 1 base, with 9 bases spanning the gap. CDR3 amino acids: CASSYSMGGNTGELFF. DNA of the CDR3: TGTGCCAGCAGTTACTCGATGGGGGGGAACACCGGGGAGCTGTTTTTT.

This chain uses TRBV28 with TRBJ1-1; D is unresolved. V lost 5 bases and J lost 0, with 7 bases in between. The CDR3 extends over 13 amino acids. The germline V gene has CDR1 MDHEN and CDR2 SYDVKM. This CDR3 reads CASSRAMNTEAFF. DNA for the CDR3: TGTGCCAGCAGTCGAGCAATGAACACTGAAGCTTTCTTT. Full variable domain (missing parts from reference TRBV28 and TRBJ1-1): DVKVTQSSRYLVKRTGEKVFLECVQDMDHENMFWYRQDPGLGLRLIYFSYDVKMKEKGDIPEGYSVSREKKERFSLILESASTNQTSMYLCASSRAMNTEAFFGQGTRLTVV.

This clone was detected only a few times. The chain links TRBV5-6 to TRBJ1-1; 7 bases map to TRBD1. The J segment lost 1 base and the V segment lost 2 bases, leaving 5 bases of the junction unmatched. The length of the CDR3 is 15 residues. CDR1 is SGHDT and CDR2 is YYEEEE in the germline V gene. This CDR3 is CASSLGTAWNTEAFF. CDR3 nucleotide sequence: TGTGCCAGCAGCTTAGGGACAGCCTGGAACACTGAAGCTTTCTTT. The entire variable domain, with the rest obtained from reference TRBV5-6 and TRBJ1-1, is as follows: DAGVTQSPTHLIKTRGQQVTLRCSPKSGHDTVSWYQQALGQGPQFIFQYYEEEERQRGNFPDRFSGHQFPNYSSELNVNALLLGDSALYLCASSLGTAWNTEAFFGQGTRLTVV.

The chain has TRBV28 and TRBJ1-1; 9 positions match TRBD1. The V segment lost 0 bases and the J segment 5 bases; nucleotides outside the gene matches: 7. This CDR3 is 16 amino acids long. CDR1 is MDHEN, CDR2 SYDVKM, per germline. Here the CDR3 reads CASSLWDRGRGTEAFF. The DNA for the CDR3 is TGTGCCAGCAGTTTATGGGACAGGGGTCGAGGGACTGAAGCTTTCTTT.

The chain is built from TRBV7-2 and TRBJ1-5; 8 bases match TRBD1. Germline assignment: CDR1 SGHTA and CDR2 FQGNSA. Unmatched junction bases numbered 6, after V lost 5 bases and J lost 3 bases. The CDR3 spans 15 residues. The DNA for the CDR3 is TGTGCCAGCAGCCCCTGGACAGGGACCAATCAGCCCCAGCATTTT. Encoded protein: CASSPWTGTNQPQHF.

This chain uses TRBV10-1 with TRBJ2-2, with TRBD1 as a possible D gene (6 bases). The germline V gene has CDR1 WNHNN and CDR2 SYGVQD (reference sequence). The length of the CDR3 is 13 residues. Deletions cut 10 bases from V and 3 bases from J, with 12 bases between. The CDR3 is CATSDRHTGELFF. The CDR3 DNA follows: TGCGCCACCTCGGACAGACACACCGGGGAGCTGTTTTTT.

The rearrangement uses TRBV20-1 and TRBJ2-7; TRBD1 might be the D (6 bases). CDR1 and CDR2 from the germline V gene are DFQATT and SNEGSKA (reference sequence). The germline V and J ends were trimmed by 5 bases and 3 bases, with 8 bases remaining between them. CDR3 length: 11 residues. CDR3 bases: TGCAGTGCTTCGGACAGCTACGAGCAGTACTTC. Residues: CSASDSYEQYF.

This clone was recorded once. The chain combines TRBV3-1 (or the pseudogene TRBV3-2) with TRBJ1-6; TRBD1 matches 8 bases. This CDR3 has 15 amino acids. The V and J ends lost 5 bases and 5 bases, in that order; junction bases with no gene match: 5. CDR1 and CDR2 from the germline V gene are LGHDT and YNNKEL (reference sequence). The CDR3 nucleotides read TGTGCCAGCAGCACTTTGACAGGGGATAATTCACCCCTCCACTTT. Protein product: CASSTLTGDNSPLHF.

This clone occurred a few times. This sequence joins TRBV4-2 and TRBJ2-7, with D uncertain. Trimming removed 0 bases at V and 3 bases at J, with 9 bases between. CDR3 length: 14 amino acids. Germline values: CDR1 LGHNA, CDR2 YNFKEQ. CDR3 DNA sequence: TGTGCCAGCAGCCAAGACTTGGCAGTCTACGAGCAGTACTTC. Residues: CASSQDLAVYEQYF.

V gene TRBV28 combines with J gene TRBJ1-2, with D possibly matching TRBD1 (5 bases). The CDR3 loop spans 16 amino acids. Trimming stripped 2 bases from V and 8 bases from J, with 21 bases between. CDR1 and CDR2 from the germline V gene are MDHEN and SYDVKM. The CDR3 here is CASSLLSAASGRGYTF. The DNA for the CDR3 is TGTGCCAGCAGTTTACTTTCTGCAGCTTCAGGGCGGGGCTACACCTTC.

This clone was seen only once. The rearrangement joins TRBV23-1 to TRBJ2-2, with 11 bases that match TRBD1. TRBV23-1 is an ORF, with its function uncertain. J was trimmed by 2 bases and V by 0 bases; bases with no gene match: 8. The CDR3 is made up of 19 amino acids. The CDR3 loop reads CASSQSRPGQGENTGELFF. The CDR3 region has the DNA TGCGCCAGCAGTCAATCTCGCCCGGGACAGGGGGAAAACACCGGGGAGCTGTTTTTT.

This clone occurred once. The chain employs TRBV6-5 and TRBJ1-1, with D perhaps matching TRBD1 (6 bases). Germline values: CDR1 MNHEY, CDR2 SVGAGI. Deletions cut 7 bases from V and 10 bases from J, with 22 bases between. This CDR3 has 14 amino acids. The CDR3 reads CASTEVVGGAGAFF. The CDR3 DNA reads as TGTGCCAGCACAGAAGTCGTTGGGGGCGCGGGAGCTTTCTTT.

The chain combines TRBV29-1 with TRBJ1-2, with a possible D match to TRBD1 (5 bases). The CDR3 runs to 13 residues. Germline V lookup: CDR1 SQVTM, CDR2 ANQGSEA. The ends were cut back, 7 bases at V and 9 bases at J, with 21 bases in the middle. The CDR3, as DNA: TGCAGCGGAGGGGACGGCCGCGGGGAGAGCTACACCTTC. Its translation is CSGGDGRGESYTF.